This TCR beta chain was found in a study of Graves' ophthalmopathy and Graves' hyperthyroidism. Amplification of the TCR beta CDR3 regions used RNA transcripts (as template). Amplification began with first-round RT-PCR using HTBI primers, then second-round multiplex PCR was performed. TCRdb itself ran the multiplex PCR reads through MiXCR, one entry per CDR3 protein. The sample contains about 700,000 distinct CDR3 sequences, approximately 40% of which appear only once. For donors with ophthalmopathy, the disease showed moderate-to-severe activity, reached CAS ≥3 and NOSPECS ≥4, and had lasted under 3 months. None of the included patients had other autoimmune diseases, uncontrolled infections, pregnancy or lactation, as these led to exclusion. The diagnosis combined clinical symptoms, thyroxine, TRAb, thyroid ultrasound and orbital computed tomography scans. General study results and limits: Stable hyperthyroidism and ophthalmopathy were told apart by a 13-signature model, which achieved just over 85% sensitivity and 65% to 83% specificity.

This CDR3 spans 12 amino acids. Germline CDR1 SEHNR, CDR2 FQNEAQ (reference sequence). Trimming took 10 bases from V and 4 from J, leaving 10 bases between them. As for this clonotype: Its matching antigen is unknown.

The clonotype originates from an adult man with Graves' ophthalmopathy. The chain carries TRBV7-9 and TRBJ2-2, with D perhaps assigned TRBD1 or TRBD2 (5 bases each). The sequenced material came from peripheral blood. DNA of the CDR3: TGTGCCACGTTGGGGGTCACCGGGGAGCTGTTTTTT. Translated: CATLGVTGELFF. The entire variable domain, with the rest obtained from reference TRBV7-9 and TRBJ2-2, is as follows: DTGVSQNPRHKITKRGQNVTFRCDPISEHNRLYWYRQTLGQGPEFLTYFQNEAQLEKSRLLSDRFSAERPKGSFSTLEIQRTEQGDSAMYLCATLGVTGELFFGEGSRLTVL.